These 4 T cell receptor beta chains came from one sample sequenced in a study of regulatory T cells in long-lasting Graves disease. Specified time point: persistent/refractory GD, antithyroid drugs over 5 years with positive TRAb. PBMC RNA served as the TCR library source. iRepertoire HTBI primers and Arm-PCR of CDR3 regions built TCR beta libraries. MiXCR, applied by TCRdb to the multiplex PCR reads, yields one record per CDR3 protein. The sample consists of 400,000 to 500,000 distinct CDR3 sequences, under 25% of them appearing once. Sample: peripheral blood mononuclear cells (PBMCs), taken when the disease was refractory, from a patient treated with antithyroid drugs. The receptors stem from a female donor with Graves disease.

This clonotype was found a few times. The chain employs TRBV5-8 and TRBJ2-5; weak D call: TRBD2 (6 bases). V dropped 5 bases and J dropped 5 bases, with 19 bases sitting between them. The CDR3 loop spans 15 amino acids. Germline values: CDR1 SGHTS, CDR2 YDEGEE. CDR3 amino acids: CASRLSGSGGETQYF. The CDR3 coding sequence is TGTGCCAGCAGACTGAGCGGGTCGGGCGGGGAGACCCAGTACTTC.

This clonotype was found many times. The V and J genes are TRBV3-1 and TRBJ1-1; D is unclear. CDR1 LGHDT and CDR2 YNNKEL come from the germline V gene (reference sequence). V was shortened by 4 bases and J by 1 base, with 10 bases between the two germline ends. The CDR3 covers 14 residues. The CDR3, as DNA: TGTGCCAGCAGCCTAGGCAGGACGAACACTGAAGCTTTCTTT. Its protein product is CASSLGRTNTEAFF.

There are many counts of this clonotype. DNA of the CDR3: TGTGCCAGCTCACCAGTTAGTTCACCCCTCCACTTT. Translation: CASSPVSSPLHF. J is TRBJ1-6 and V is TRBV18; D ambiguous. With 2 bases removed from V and 9 bases from J, the gap between germline ends came to 5 bases. Germline V gene lookup returns CDR1 KGHSH and CDR2 LQKENI. The CDR3 contains 12 residues.

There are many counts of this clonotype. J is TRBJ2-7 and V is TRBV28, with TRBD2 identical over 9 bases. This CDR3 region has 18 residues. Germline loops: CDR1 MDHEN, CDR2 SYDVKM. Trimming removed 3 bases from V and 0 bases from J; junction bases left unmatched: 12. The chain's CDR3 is CASSFPLGGRESSYEQYF. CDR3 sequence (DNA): TGTGCCAGCAGTTTCCCCCTAGGCGGGAGGGAGAGCTCCTACGAGCAGTACTTC.